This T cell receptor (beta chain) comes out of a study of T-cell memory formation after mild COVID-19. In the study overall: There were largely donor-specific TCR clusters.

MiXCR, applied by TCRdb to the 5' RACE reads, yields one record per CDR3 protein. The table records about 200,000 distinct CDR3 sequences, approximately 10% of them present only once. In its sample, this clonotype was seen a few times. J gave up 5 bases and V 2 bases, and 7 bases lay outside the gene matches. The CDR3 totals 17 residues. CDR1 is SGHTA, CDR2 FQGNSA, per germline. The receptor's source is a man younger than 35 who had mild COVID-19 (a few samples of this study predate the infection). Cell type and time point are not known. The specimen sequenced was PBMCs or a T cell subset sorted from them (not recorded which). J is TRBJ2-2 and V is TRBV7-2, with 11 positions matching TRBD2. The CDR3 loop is CASSLPLAGVQTGELFF. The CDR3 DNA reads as TGTGCCAGCAGCTTACCACTAGCGGGGGTTCAAACCGGGGAGCTGTTTTTT. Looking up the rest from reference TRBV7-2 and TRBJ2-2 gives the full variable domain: GAGVSQSPSNKVTEKGKDVELRCDPISGHTALYWYRQSLGQGLEFLIYFQGNSAPDKSGLPSDRFSAERTGGSVSTLTIQRTQQEDSAVYLCASSLPLAGVQTGELFFGEGSRLTVL.